The T cell receptor (beta chain) under discussion was sequenced for a study of CD8+CD57+ T cells in acquired aplastic anemia. In the study overall: Around 3.5 ug was the average amount of DNA from sorted CD4+ and CD8+ cells. As sequenced from healthy donors, CD4+ cells averaged approximately 11 million reads.

A note on this clonotype: The antigen is unknown. At one end the junction does not follow the germline gene, possibly because of a read error.

Profiling that covered TCR beta VDJ and CDR3 relied on genomic DNA as its template. TCRdb ran MiXCR on the reads and lists one entry per CDR3 protein. Among 150,000 to 200,000 distinct CDR3 sequences listed, 60% to 70% were seen once. Study-wide findings and caveats: Controls did not differ significantly from patients in CD8+ Simpson's diversity. In common between the patients and the controls were twenty-nine CD8+ CDR3 sequences.

Specimen: sorted CD4+, CD8+, or CD8+CD57+ T cells (not recorded which) from PBMCs. This TCR was sampled from a human donor in good health.

The CDR3 loop reads CASSSGTDYNEQFF. CDR3 coding DNA: TGTGCCAGCAGCTCCGGGACAGACTACAATGAGCAGTTCTTC. This chain connects TRBV15 to TRBJ2-1; TRBD1 matches 7 bases. The CDR3 sequence is 14 residues long. Germline lookup yields CDR1 LNHNV and CDR2 YYDKDF (reference sequence).